Below, 32 T cell receptor beta chains from the same sample are listed, as sequenced in a study of Graves' ophthalmopathy and Graves' hyperthyroidism. RNA served as the template for amplifying TCR beta CDR3 regions. Second-round multiplex PCR came after first-round RT-PCR with HTBI primers. TCRdb fed the multiplex PCR reads into MiXCR, producing one record per CDR3 protein. The sample carries 600,000 to 650,000 distinct CDR3 sequences, around a fifth recorded once. Material for sequencing was peripheral blood. The receptors come from a woman between 18 and 30 years old with stable Graves' hyperthyroidism. Some clones in this sample may be carry-over from other donors' samples.

The sample holds many counts of this clonotype. The chain couples TRBV20-1 to TRBJ2-4; D possibly matches TRBD1 or TRBD2 (5 bases each). Germline loops: CDR1 DFQATT, CDR2 SNEGSKA (reference sequence). V was clipped by 4 bases and J by 8 bases, with 12 bases between them. The CDR3 is 12 residues long. The CDR3, as DNA: TGCAGTGCTATGTGGGGGTCGGACATTCAGTACTTC. Translating it yields CSAMWGSDIQYF.

This clonotype was counted ten times or more. The V and J genes are TRBV20-1 and TRBJ1-2; no definite D call. The V gene lost 3 bases and the J gene lost 3 bases, with 11 bases spanning the gap. The V gene's germline CDR1 is DFQATT and CDR2 SNEGSKA (reference sequence). The CDR3 extends over 13 amino acids. Here the CDR3 DNA reads TGCAGTGCTAGCTCCGGGAACGACTATGGCTACACCTTC. Translated, it gives CSASSGNDYGYTF.

This rearrangement joins TRBV4-2 to TRBJ1-3; no clear D gene. V was trimmed by 2 bases and J by 3 bases, leaving 11 bases between them. The CDR3 length is 15 residues. Germline assignment: CDR1 LGHNA and CDR2 YNFKEQ. CDR3 protein: CASSQPEGYGNTIYF. The CDR3 region has the DNA TGTGCCAGCAGCCAACCCGAGGGTTATGGAAACACCATATATTTT.

This clonotype has just a few counts. This sequence joins TRBV11-2 and TRBJ2-5; 9 bases line up with TRBD1. The CDR3 length is 14 residues. Looked up from germline, CDR1 is SGHAT and CDR2 is FQNNGV. Germline trimming cut 5 bases from V and 4 bases from J; bases unmatched to any gene: 5. The CDR3 region has the DNA TGTGCCAGCAGCAACCGGGACAGGGCAGAGACCCAGTACTTC. Its translation: CASSNRDRAETQYF.

This chain connects TRBV28 to TRBJ2-3; 8 bases match TRBD2. Germline CDR1 is MDHEN and CDR2 is SYDVKM. The trim removed 6 bases at V and 5 bases at J, leaving 10 bases unmatched. The CDR3 extends over 15 amino acids. This CDR3 is CASSPERLAGDTQYF. CDR3 DNA sequence: TGTGCCAGCAGCCCAGAGAGGCTAGCGGGAGATACGCAGTATTTT. Full variable domain (remainder filled in from reference TRBV28 and TRBJ2-3): DVKVTQSSRYLVKRTGEKVFLECVQDMDHENMFWYRQDPGLGLRLIYFSYDVKMKEKGDIPEGYSVSREKKERFSLILESASTNQTSMYLCASSPERLAGDTQYFGPGTRLTVL.

This chain uses TRBV12-3 or TRBV12-4 with TRBJ2-5, with 13 bases fitting TRBD2. V dropped 1 base and J dropped 7; count of bases not matched to a gene: 9. The CDR3 length is 17 residues. The CDR3 protein is CASSLVGLAGAVGTQYF. The CDR3 nucleotides are TGTGCCAGCAGTTTAGTAGGACTAGCGGGGGCTGTTGGGACCCAGTACTTC.

CDR3 DNA: TGTGCCACCAGCAGAGACATTGACTACGGGCAGTACGTC. As protein: CATSRDIDYGQYV. This chain connects TRBV15 to TRBJ2-7, with D possibly TRBD2 on 5 matching bases. Germline V gene data show CDR1 as LNHNV and CDR2 as YYDKDF (reference sequence). This CDR3 is built from 13 residues.

This clonotype was detected ten times or more. Here the CDR3 DNA reads TGTGCCAGCAGTATTGGGGGACAGGCTGGAAACACCATATATTTT. Amino acid sequence: CASSIGGQAGNTIYF. The chain combines TRBV6-1 with TRBJ1-3; 8 nucleotides agree with TRBD1. The CDR3 loop spans 15 amino acids. J was trimmed by 2 bases and V by 5 bases; bases with no gene match: 5. CDR1 is MNHNS and CDR2 is SASEGT in the germline V gene.

The chain links TRBV6-2 or TRBV6-3 to TRBJ2-2; the D is unclear. The CDR3 contains 13 residues. Between the trimmed V and J ends, which lost 4 bases and 3 bases, there was a span of 6 bases. Germline CDR1 and CDR2: MNHEY and SVGEGT. CDR3 nucleotide sequence: TGTGCCAGCAGTTTTACACACACCGGGGAGCTGTTTTTT. It encodes CASSFTHTGELFF.

This clonotype was seen at least ten times. The V and J genes are TRBV9 and TRBJ1-5, with TRBD1 matching 8 bases. There are 16 residues in the CDR3. Germline trimming cut 3 bases from V and 0 bases from J; bases unmatched to any gene: 5. Germline V gene sequence: CDR1 SGDLS, CDR2 YYNGEE. The CDR3 bases are TGTGCCAGCAGCGAGGGGACAGGTAATAGCAATCAGCCCCAGCATTTT. Protein: CASSEGTGNSNQPQHF.

The chain combines TRBV4-1 with TRBJ1-1; no firm D call. In germline, CDR1 is MGHRA, CDR2 YSYEKL. This CDR3 contains 15 residues. Trimming removed 4 bases from V and 3 bases from J, with 15 bases in between. Written as DNA, the CDR3 is TGCGCCAGCAGCCGAGGGCCGGGGAAAGACACTGAAGCTTTCTTT. Translation gives CASSRGPGKDTEAFF.

The genes are TRBV11-2 and TRBJ2-7, with D possibly matching TRBD2 (6 bases). From germline, CDR1 is SGHAT and CDR2 FQNNGV. V was shortened by 8 bases and J by 4 bases, with 15 bases between the two germline ends. This CDR3 has 13 residues. CDR3 sequence (DNA): TGTGCCAGCGGATACGGGACTCTTTACGAGCAGTACTTC. Its protein is CASGYGTLYEQYF.

At least ten counts were recorded for this clonotype. This rearrangement joins TRBV24-1 to TRBJ2-2; D is unclear. The CDR3 runs to 15 residues. Germline V gives CDR1 KGHDR, CDR2 SFDVKD. V was trimmed by 1 base and J by 2 bases, leaving 7 bases between them. The CDR3 loop reads CATSDFRINTGELFF. The CDR3 bases are TGTGCCACCAGTGATTTCCGGATCAACACCGGGGAGCTGTTTTTT.

This clonotype appeared many times. The chain uses TRBV27 and TRBJ2-7; 7 bases line up with TRBD1. CDR1 and CDR2 (germline): MNHEY, SMNVEV (reference sequence). The CDR3 extends over 14 amino acids. Trimming at V came to 5 bases and at J to 5 bases, leaving 9 bases not matched to a gene. The CDR3 nucleotides are TGTGCCAGCAGTCAGAACCCCAGGGGGAACGAGCAGTACTTC. This encodes CASSQNPRGNEQYF.

This clonotype occurred many times. V is TRBV5-6 and J is TRBJ1-5; D unresolved. CDR3 length: 14 amino acids. The germline V gene has CDR1 SGHDT and CDR2 YYEEEE. The V gene lost 0 bases and the J gene lost 3 bases, with 7 bases spanning the gap. This CDR3 is CASSLAGVNQPQHF. The DNA for the CDR3 is TGTGCCAGCAGCTTGGCCGGAGTCAATCAGCCCCAGCATTTT. Full variable domain (remainder filled in from reference TRBV5-6 and TRBJ1-5): DAGVTQSPTHLIKTRGQQVTLRCSPKSGHDTVSWYQQALGQGPQFIFQYYEEEERQRGNFPDRFSGHQFPNYSSELNVNALLLGDSALYLCASSLAGVNQPQHFGDGTRLSIL.

This clonotype was observed a few times. This chain connects TRBV19 to TRBJ2-7, with 8 bases identical to TRBD2. CDR3 length: 13 amino acids. The J segment lost 6 bases and the V segment lost 2 bases, leaving 3 bases of the junction unmatched. Germline CDR1 reads LNHDA; CDR2 reads SQIVND (reference sequence). CDR3 amino acids: CASSISGRREQYF. Here the CDR3 DNA reads TGTGCCAGTAGTATAAGCGGGAGACGCGAGCAGTACTTC.

This clonotype was seen ten or more times. V usage is TRBV27 and J usage is TRBJ1-5; D possibly corresponds to TRBD1 (5 bases). CDR3 length equals 14 residues. V was trimmed by 5 bases and J by 7 bases, leaving 15 bases between them. Per germline, CDR1 MNHEY and CDR2 SMNVEV (reference sequence). Here the CDR3 DNA reads TGTGCCAGCAGTCCAGGGCGGGAGGGACAGCCCCAGCATTTT. Encoded protein: CASSPGREGQPQHF.

This clonotype was seen many times. The V and J genes are TRBV12-3 or TRBV12-4 and TRBJ2-2; perhaps TRBD2 as D (6 bases). The CDR3 consists of 16 residues. V dropped 7 bases and J dropped 0 bases, with 15 bases sitting between them. The CDR3 coding sequence is TGTGCCAGCACCCGAAGGACGGGGGCGAACACCGGGGAGCTGTTTTTT. It yields the protein CASTRRTGANTGELFF.

This clonotype was seen repeatedly, ten times or more. V and J are TRBV10-1 and TRBJ2-2; the D gene could be TRBD1 or TRBD2 (5 bases each). This CDR3 comprises 14 residues. The germline V and J ends were trimmed by 7 bases and 2 bases, with 11 bases remaining between them. The germline gives CDR1 WNHNN, CDR2 SYGVQD (reference sequence). The CDR3 protein is CASTRDLNTGELFF. CDR3 sequence (DNA): TGCGCCAGCACCCGGGACCTCAACACCGGGGAGCTGTTTTTT.

A few counts support this clonotype. The V call is TRBV6-1, the J call TRBJ2-6, with 9 bases lining up with TRBD1. CDR1 and CDR2 (germline): MNHNS, SASEGT. The CDR3 runs 17 residues. The V and J ends lost 6 bases and 0 bases, in that order; junction bases with no gene match: 6. CDR3 region: CASRRTGARSGANVLTF. CDR3 coding DNA: TGTGCCAGCAGACGGACAGGGGCCCGCTCTGGGGCCAACGTCCTGACTTTC.

The gene calls are TRBV12-3 or TRBV12-4 and TRBJ2-5, with TRBD2 matching 8 bases. The CDR3 is 14 amino acids. V was clipped by 3 bases and J by 5 bases; unmatched bases: 5. CDR3 residues: CASSLAGGCETQYF. The CDR3 DNA is TGTGCCAGCAGTTTGGCGGGAGGTTGTGAGACCCAGTACTTC.

The V and J genes are TRBV12-3 or TRBV12-4 and TRBJ2-5, with 7 nucleotides matching TRBD1. This CDR3 is 19 amino acids long. Trimming removed 6 bases from V and 2 bases from J; junction bases left unmatched: 21. The CDR3 reads CASSPDRARVNRPQETQYF. In DNA form, the CDR3 reads TGTGCCAGCAGCCCAGACAGGGCGCGAGTTAACAGGCCACAAGAGACCCAGTACTTC.

This clonotype was detected a few times. The gene calls are TRBV20-1 and TRBJ2-7; 10 bases fit TRBD2. J gave up 7 bases and V 4 bases, and 4 bases lay outside the gene matches. This CDR3 is built from 12 residues. Germline V gives CDR1 DFQATT, CDR2 SNEGSKA (reference sequence). The CDR3 coding sequence is TGCAGTGCTAACCTAGCGGGAGAAGAGCAGTACTTC. Translation gives CSANLAGEEQYF.

The CDR3 nucleotides read TGTGCCAGCAGTTTATGGGCCCAGGGAGCTGAAGCTTTCTTT. As protein: CASSLWAQGAEAFF. The chain joins TRBV28 to TRBJ1-1; the D gene is possibly TRBD1 (5 bases). V dropped 0 bases and J dropped 6 bases, with 11 bases sitting between them. CDR1 is MDHEN and CDR2 is SYDVKM in the germline V gene. The CDR3 consists of 14 residues.

Many counts were recorded for this clonotype. The chain links TRBV18 to TRBJ2-7; no definite D call. The CDR3 extends over 13 amino acids. Germline loops: CDR1 KGHSH, CDR2 LQKENI. The V gene lost 0 bases and the J gene lost 7 bases, with 10 bases spanning the gap. DNA of the CDR3: TGTGCCAGCTCACCACCGGCAGGTGAGGAGCAGTACTTC. It translates to CASSPPAGEEQYF.

This clonotype has only a few counts. The rearrangement uses TRBV6-1 and TRBJ1-5, with TRBD1 as a possible D gene (6 bases). The CDR3 spans 15 residues. Trimming cost V 5 bases and J 3 bases, with 14 bases left between them. Germline-derived CDR1 and CDR2 are MNHNS and SASEGT. The CDR3 DNA is TGTGCCAGCAGTCGGGGGGGGGGCAACAATCAGCCCCAGCATTTT. Residues: CASSRGGGNNQPQHF.

The rearrangement uses TRBV28 and TRBJ1-1; no firm D call. CDR1 is MDHEN and CDR2 is SYDVKM in the germline V gene. V was shortened by 3 bases and J by 1 base, with 9 bases between the two germline ends. CDR3 length: 14 residues. This CDR3 reads CASSFPPGNTEAFF. In nucleotides, the CDR3 is TGTGCCAGCAGTTTTCCTCCGGGGAACACTGAAGCTTTCTTT.

This clonotype was seen ten or more times. The gene calls are TRBV12-3 or TRBV12-4 and TRBJ2-5; 8 bases are shared with TRBD1. Trimming cost V 4 bases and J 9 bases; bases outside gene matches: 7. CDR3 length equals 13 residues. CDR3 protein: CASSSSLTGAQYF. The DNA of the CDR3 is TGTGCCAGCAGTTCCTCTCTGACAGGGGCCCAGTACTTC.

At least ten counts were recorded for this clonotype. The V gene is TRBV10-1, the J gene TRBJ1-1; TRBD1 matches at 7 bases. This CDR3 has 13 residues. V lost 4 bases and J lost 4; bases outside the gene matches: 3. Per germline, CDR1 WNHNN and CDR2 SYGVQD (reference sequence). The CDR3 sequence: CASSAGQLTEAFF. CDR3 bases: TGCGCCAGCAGTGCGGGACAGCTCACTGAAGCTTTCTTT.

At least ten counts were recorded for this clonotype. V is TRBV12-3 or TRBV12-4 and J is TRBJ2-5; no clear D. The CDR3 loop spans 12 amino acids. The ends were cut back, 8 bases at V and 4 bases at J, with 11 bases in the middle. The CDR3 nucleotides read TGTGCCAGCGGGGTTGTTGGAGAGACCCAGTACTTC. Its translation: CASGVVGETQYF.

This clonotype occurred many times. The chain couples TRBV2 to TRBJ2-7; 7 positions agree with TRBD1. The CDR3 has 11 amino acids. Germline lookup yields CDR1 SNHLY and CDR2 FYNNEI. J gave up 6 bases and V 6 bases, and 2 bases lay outside the gene matches. CDR3 amino acids: CASRQGIEQYF. CDR3 coding DNA: TGTGCCAGCAGACAGGGGATCGAGCAGTACTTC.

Details on this clonotype: A read error may explain this, as a much larger clone is one base away. V usage is TRBV29-1 and J usage is TRBJ2-7; 8 bases are a match to TRBD1. CDR1 and CDR2 (germline): SQVTM, ANQGSEA. The CDR3 length is 14 residues. This CDR3 reads CSVTQGAGTYEQCF. CDR3 DNA sequence: TGCAGCGTTACCCAGGGGGCGGGGACGTACGAGCAGTGCTTC.